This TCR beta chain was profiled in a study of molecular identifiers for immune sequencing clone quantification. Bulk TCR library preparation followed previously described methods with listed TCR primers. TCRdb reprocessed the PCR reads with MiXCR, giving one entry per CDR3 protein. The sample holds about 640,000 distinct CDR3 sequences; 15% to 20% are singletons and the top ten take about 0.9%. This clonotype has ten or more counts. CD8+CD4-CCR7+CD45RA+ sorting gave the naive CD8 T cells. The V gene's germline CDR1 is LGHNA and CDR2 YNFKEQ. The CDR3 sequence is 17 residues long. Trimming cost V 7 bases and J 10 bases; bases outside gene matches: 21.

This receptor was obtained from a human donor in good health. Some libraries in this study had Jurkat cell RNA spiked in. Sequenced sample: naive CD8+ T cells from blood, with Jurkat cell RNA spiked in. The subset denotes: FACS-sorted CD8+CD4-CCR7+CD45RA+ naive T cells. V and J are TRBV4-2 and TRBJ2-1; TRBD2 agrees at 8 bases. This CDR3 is CASKETGAGGSLGEQFF. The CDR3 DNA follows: TGTGCCAGCAAAGAAACGGGGGCGGGAGGCTCCTTGGGAGAGCAGTTCTTC.